Following are 11 T cell receptor beta chains from one sample sequenced in a study of breast tumors, draining lymph nodes, adjacent tissues. Each CDR3 protein is one row after TCRdb ran MiXCR on the multiplex PCR reads. The repertoire holds about 180,000 distinct CDR3 sequences, with 30% to 35% as singletons. Samples came from axillary lymph nodes draining the breast cancer. Sample: axillary lymph node tissue. Receptors originate from a female donor with breast cancer. Some clones in this sample may be carry-over from other donors' samples.

Many counts were recorded for this clonotype. The V and J genes are TRBV6-5 and TRBJ2-1; D might be TRBD1 (6 bases). Between the trimmed V and J ends, which lost 5 bases and 2 bases, there was a span of 10 bases. Germline V CDR1 and CDR2: MNHEY, SVGAGI. The CDR3 extends over 14 amino acids. The CDR3 DNA follows: TGTGCCAGCAGTGAAGGACAGACCTACAATGAGCAGTTCTTC. Translating it yields CASSEGQTYNEQFF.

This clonotype was seen at least ten times. J is TRBJ2-7 and V is TRBV7-9; the D gene is possibly TRBD1 (5 bases). CDR3 size: 14 residues. V dropped 4 bases and J dropped 2 bases, with 12 bases sitting between them. Per germline, CDR1 SEHNR and CDR2 FQNEAQ (reference sequence). The CDR3 DNA reads as TGTGCCAGCAGCTCGTCAGGGCAGCCCTACGAGCAGTACTTC. Translated: CASSSSGQPYEQYF.

This clonotype came up many times. The chain uses TRBV3-1 and TRBJ2-7, with D possibly TRBD2 on 6 matching bases. V was shortened by 6 bases and J by 0 bases, with 9 bases between the two germline ends. CDR3 length: 13 residues. Germline assignment: CDR1 LGHDT and CDR2 YNNKEL (reference sequence). DNA for the CDR3: TGTGCCAGCAGAGACGGGGGCTCCTACGAGCAGTACTTC. This codes for CASRDGGSYEQYF.

The V gene is TRBV6-5, the J gene TRBJ2-7; 7 bases line up with TRBD2. Germline V lookup: CDR1 MNHEY, CDR2 SVGAGI. The CDR3 runs to 11 residues. Unmatched junction bases numbered 2, after V lost 5 bases and J lost 7 bases. The CDR3 is CASSPLAEQYF. The CDR3 DNA reads TGTGCCAGCAGTCCACTAGCGGAGCAGTACTTC.

This clonotype appeared many times. The chain recombines TRBV28 with TRBJ2-5, with D perhaps TRBD2 (5 bases). The germline gives CDR1 MDHEN, CDR2 SYDVKM. The CDR3 spans 14 residues. V was shortened by 6 bases and J by 5 bases, with 16 bases between the two germline ends. The DNA for the CDR3 is TGTGCCAGCAGCCGCTTTAGTAGAGGGGAGACCCAGTACTTC. This codes for CASSRFSRGETQYF.

This clonotype was counted at least ten times. The chain recombines TRBV11-1 with TRBJ1-3; perhaps TRBD1 as D (5 bases). The germline gives CDR1 SGHAT, CDR2 FQDESV (reference sequence). The CDR3 length is 15 residues. Trimming cost V 3 bases and J 0 bases, with 9 bases left between them. The CDR3 DNA sequence: TGTGCCAGCAGCTTGGGGCCTCTCTCTGGAAACACCATATATTTT. The encoded protein is CASSLGPLSGNTIYF.

The rearrangement joins TRBV7-2 to TRBJ2-3, with TRBD2 as a possible D gene (6 bases). The CDR3 contains 17 residues. Germline assignment: CDR1 SGHTA and CDR2 FQGNSA. Deletions cut 6 bases from V and 1 base from J, with 20 bases between. The CDR3 DNA follows: TGTGCCAGCAGTGCTAGAGATCGCGGGACTGGCACAGATACGCAGTATTTT. As protein: CASSARDRGTGTDTQYF.

This clonotype showed up many times. The V and J genes are TRBV30 and TRBJ1-5; D is ambiguous. V lost 2 bases, J lost 3 bases, and 5 bases lay in between. The CDR3 is made up of 12 amino acids. Per germline, CDR1 GTSNPN and CDR2 SVGIG (reference sequence). The CDR3 DNA is TGTGCCTGGAGTAACACCAATCAGCCCCAGCATTTT. Protein: CAWSNTNQPQHF.

This chain links TRBV2 with TRBJ1-1; a possible D gene is TRBD1 (6 bases). Deletions cut 4 bases from V and 5 bases from J, with 14 bases between. The germline V gene has CDR1 SNHLY and CDR2 FYNNEI. There are 14 residues in the CDR3. This chain's CDR3 is CASSARTETTEAFF. CDR3 bases: TGTGCCAGCAGTGCAAGGACAGAGACAACTGAAGCTTTCTTT.

This clonotype was detected ten times or more. This rearrangement joins TRBV20-1 to TRBJ2-4, with TRBD2 identical over 7 bases. V lost 7 bases, J lost 6 bases, and 6 bases stayed unmatched. Per germline, CDR1 DFQATT and CDR2 SNEGSKA (reference sequence). The CDR3 spans 12 residues. The DNA of the CDR3 is TGCAGTGGGGGGGGTCCCGGAAACATTCAGTACTTC. This encodes CSGGGPGNIQYF.

A remark on this clonotype: A much larger clone sits a single nucleotide away, making a read error possible. Likely a read error: the CDR3 ends without its conserved phenylalanine or tryptophan. V and J are TRBV6-5 and TRBJ1-4; D unclear. The CDR3 sequence is 11 residues long. The V gene's germline CDR1 is MNHEY and CDR2 SVGAGI. V was trimmed by 5 bases and J by 10 bases, leaving 8 bases between them. CDR3 in DNA: TGTGCCAGCAGTGGCGAGGGAAAACTGTTTTGT. This encodes CASSGEGKLFC.